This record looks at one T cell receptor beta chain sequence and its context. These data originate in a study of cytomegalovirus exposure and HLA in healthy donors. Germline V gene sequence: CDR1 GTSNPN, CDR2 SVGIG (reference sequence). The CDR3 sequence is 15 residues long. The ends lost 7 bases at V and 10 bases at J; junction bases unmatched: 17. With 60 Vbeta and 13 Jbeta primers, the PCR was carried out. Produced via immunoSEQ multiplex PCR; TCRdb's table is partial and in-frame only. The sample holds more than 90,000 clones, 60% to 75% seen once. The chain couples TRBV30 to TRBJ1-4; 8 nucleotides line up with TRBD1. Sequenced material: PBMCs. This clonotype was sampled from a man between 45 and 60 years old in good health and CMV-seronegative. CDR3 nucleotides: TGTGCCTTGACCGGGACAGGCGGTTTACTGCCAAAACTGTTTTTT. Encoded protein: CALTGTGGLLPKLFF.